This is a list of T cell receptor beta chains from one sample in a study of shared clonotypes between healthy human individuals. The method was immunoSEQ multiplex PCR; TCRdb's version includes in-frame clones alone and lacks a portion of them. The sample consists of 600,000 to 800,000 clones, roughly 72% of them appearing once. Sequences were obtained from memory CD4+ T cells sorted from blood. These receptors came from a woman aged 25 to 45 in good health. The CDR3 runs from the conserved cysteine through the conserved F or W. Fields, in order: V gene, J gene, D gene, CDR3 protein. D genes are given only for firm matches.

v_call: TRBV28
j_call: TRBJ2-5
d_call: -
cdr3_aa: CASSFPSLAGQGSRETQYF

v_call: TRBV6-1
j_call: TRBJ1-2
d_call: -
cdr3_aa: CASSEGGHGYTF

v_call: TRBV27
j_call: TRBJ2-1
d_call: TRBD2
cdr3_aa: CASSLGTSGSLYNEQFF

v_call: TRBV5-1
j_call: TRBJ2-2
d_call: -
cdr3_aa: CASSFGSAANTGELFF

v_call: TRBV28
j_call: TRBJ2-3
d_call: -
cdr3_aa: CASSWTSTDTQYF

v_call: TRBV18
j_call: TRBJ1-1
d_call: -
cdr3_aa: CASSRERAEAFF

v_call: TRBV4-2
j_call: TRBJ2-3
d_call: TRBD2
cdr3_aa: CASSPRLAGDTDTQYF

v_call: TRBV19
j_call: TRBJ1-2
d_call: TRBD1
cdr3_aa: CASLAGGDYYGYTF

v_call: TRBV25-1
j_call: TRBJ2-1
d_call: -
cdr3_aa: CASSEGRGSSYNEQFF

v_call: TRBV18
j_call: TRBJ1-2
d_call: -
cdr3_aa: CASSPGRQTNYGYTF

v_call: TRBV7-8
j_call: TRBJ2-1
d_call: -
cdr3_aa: CASSLARRIKPYNEQFF

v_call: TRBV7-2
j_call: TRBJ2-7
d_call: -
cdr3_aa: CASSYEGLVYEQYF

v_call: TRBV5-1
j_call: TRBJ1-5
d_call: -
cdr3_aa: CASSLGGSNQPQHF

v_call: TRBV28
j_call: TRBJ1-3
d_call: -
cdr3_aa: CASRRALGNTIYF

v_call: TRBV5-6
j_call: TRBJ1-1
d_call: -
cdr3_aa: CASSLRSNTEAFF

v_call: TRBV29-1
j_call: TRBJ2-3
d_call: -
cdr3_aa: CSAPGFTGDTQYF

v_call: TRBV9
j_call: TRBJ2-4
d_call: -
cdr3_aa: CASSPRKAMDIQYF